Shown below are 29 T cell receptor beta chains from a single sample sequenced in a study of blood T cell repertoires in COVID-19. TCRdb's copy holds only in-frame clones and misses some; the assay was immunoSEQ multiplex PCR. This sample has 20,000 to 25,000 clones; under 90% occur once, and the top ten carry 6.5%. The sequencing sample was made of peripheral blood. Source of these receptors: a man in his 70s with acute or convalescent COVID-19.

The CDR3 DNA is TGTGCCAGCAGCGTAGCGGTAGCGAACACCGGGGAGCTGTTTTTT. This codes for CASSVAVANTGELFF. The genes are TRBV9 and TRBJ2-2; D uncertain. Germline V gene sequence: CDR1 SGDLS, CDR2 YYNGEE. The CDR3 is 15 residues long. V lost 0 bases to trimming and J lost 0 bases, with 6 bases between them. The full variable domain, completed using reference TRBV9 and TRBJ2-2, is DSGVTQTPKHLITATGQRVTLRCSPRSGDLSVYWYQQSLDQGLQFLIQYYNGEERAKGNILERFSAQQFPDLHSELNLSSLELGDSALYFCASSVAVANTGELFFGEGSRLTVL.

The chain has TRBV5-1 and TRBJ2-5, with TRBD2 matching over 11 bases. J was trimmed by 1 base and V by 1 base; bases with no gene match: 3. Per the germline V gene, CDR1 is SGHRS and CDR2 is YFSETQ. This CDR3 has 16 amino acids. This CDR3 reads CASSLSLAGGQETQYF. CDR3 DNA sequence: TGCGCCAGCAGCTTGTCTCTAGCGGGGGGCCAAGAGACCCAGTACTTC.

V gene TRBV7-2 combines with J gene TRBJ2-5, with 13 bases lining up with TRBD2. The ends lost 5 bases at V and 4 bases at J; junction bases unmatched: 13. This CDR3 contains 18 residues. Per germline, CDR1 SGHTA and CDR2 FQGNSA. CDR3 sequence: CASSHPMRTSGRRETQYF. In DNA form, the CDR3 reads TGTGCCAGCAGCCATCCAATGCGGACTAGCGGGAGAAGAGAGACCCAGTACTTC.

V usage is TRBV2 and J usage is TRBJ1-6; no reliable D call. CDR3 length equals 15 residues. Germline V CDR1 and CDR2: SNHLY, FYNNEI. V was cut by 7 bases and J by 7 bases, with 17 bases left in between. DNA for the CDR3: TGTGCCAGCAAAGTAGGTTGGCAGGAAAATTCACCCCTCCACTTT. Protein sequence: CASKVGWQENSPLHF.

The rearrangement uses TRBV5-1 and TRBJ2-2; 10 bases are shared with TRBD2. Trimming removed 2 bases from V and 1 base from J; junction bases left unmatched: 2. The CDR3 spans 16 residues. The germline V gene has CDR1 SGHRS and CDR2 YFSETQ. The CDR3 DNA follows: TGCGCCAGCAGCTTTAGACTAGCGGGGAACACCGGGGAGCTGTTTTTT. It yields the protein CASSFRLAGNTGELFF.

This clone was picked up one time. CDR3 loop: CASSLNGPQGETQYF. As DNA, the CDR3 is TGTGCCAGCAGCTTAAACGGGCCCCAGGGAGAGACCCAGTACTTC. The chain joins TRBV7-3 to TRBJ2-5; tentatively, D is TRBD1 (5 bases). The V end lost 1 base, the J end lost 4 bases, and 13 bases lay between the germline ends. This CDR3 has 15 amino acids. CDR1 is SGHTA and CDR2 is FQGTGA in the germline V gene.

The gene calls are TRBV29-1 and TRBJ2-7; TRBD1 matches 8 bases. Germline assignment: CDR1 SQVTM and CDR2 ANQGSEA. Germline trimming cut 4 bases from V and 6 bases from J; bases unmatched to any gene: 8. CDR3 size: 13 residues. The CDR3: CSVVGGQAGEQYF. The CDR3 DNA follows: TGCAGCGTTGTTGGGGGACAGGCTGGCGAGCAGTACTTC.

This clone was picked up one time. The same CDR3 arises from other DNA sequences in this sample as well. The J gene is TRBJ1-1, the V gene TRBV12-3 or TRBV12-4; D uncertain. The V end was cut by 3 bases, the J end by 1 base, with 6 bases between. The CDR3 is made up of 13 amino acids. CDR3 sequence reads: CASSLSGNTEAFF. DNA for the CDR3: TGTGCCAGCAGTTTGAGTGGGAACACTGAAGCTTTCTTT.

J is TRBJ2-5 and V is TRBV7-9; 8 nucleotides agree with TRBD1. Germline trimming cut 8 bases from V and 5 bases from J; bases unmatched to any gene: 7. The CDR3 runs 13 residues. Germline CDR1 SEHNR, CDR2 FQNEAQ (reference sequence). DNA of the CDR3: TGTGCCAGCTCGGACAGGGTCGCGGAGACCCAGTACTTC. Its translation is CASSDRVAETQYF. Filled out from reference TRBV7-9 and TRBJ2-5, the complete variable domain reads DTGVSQNPRHKITKRGQNVTFRCDPISEHNRLYWYRQTLGQGPEFLTYFQNEAQLEKSRLLSDRFSAERPKGSFSTLEIQRTEQGDSAMYLCASSDRVAETQYFGPGTRLLVL.

This clone was counted a single time. The chain joins TRBV30 to TRBJ2-6; unclear D gene. This CDR3 region has 17 residues. V shed 5 bases and J shed 0 bases, with 17 bases lying between them. CDR1 GTSNPN and CDR2 SVGIG come from the germline V gene (reference sequence). CDR3 sequence (DNA): TGTGCCTGGGGGCTCCCACAGAGTCTCTCTGGGGCCAACGTCCTGACTTTC. Residues: CAWGLPQSLSGANVLTF.

The chain joins TRBV5-1 to TRBJ2-1; TRBD2 aligns across 7 bases. Losses at the gene ends were 4 bases for V and 9 bases for J; bases not matched to a gene: 7. This CDR3 spans 13 amino acids. Per the germline V gene, CDR1 is SGHRS and CDR2 is YFSETQ. The CDR3, as DNA: TGCGCCAGCAGCATAGGACTAGATGGTGAGCAGTTCTTC. Translating gives CASSIGLDGEQFF.

CDR3 residues: CASSQDSRLTSGNTIYF. CDR3 bases: TGTGCCAGCAGTCAGGACTCCCGGTTAACCTCTGGAAACACCATATATTTT. The chain is built from TRBV6-6 and TRBJ1-3; D uncertain. Germline V gene lookup returns CDR1 MNHNY and CDR2 SVGAGI (reference sequence). V was clipped by 5 bases and J by 0 bases, with 17 bases between them. The CDR3 runs 17 residues.

The chain uses TRBV2 and TRBJ1-4, with TRBD1 as a possible D gene (5 bases). Trimming took off 4 bases at V and 10 bases at J, with 19 bases between the two ends. CDR1 is SNHLY and CDR2 is FYNNEI in the germline V gene. This CDR3 region has 15 residues. CDR3 coding DNA: TGTGCCAGCAGTGCCGGCCCTCTGGGGCGTGGAAAACTGTTTTTT. Translation gives CASSAGPLGRGKLFF.

This clone was detected a few times. V and J are TRBV30 and TRBJ1-3; D unclear. Per germline, CDR1 GTSNPN and CDR2 SVGIG (reference sequence). V was trimmed by 3 bases and J by 3 bases, leaving 15 bases between them. CDR3 length: 15 residues. CDR3 sequence (DNA): TGTGCCTGGAGCCCTGGGAGGACGGTTGGAAACACCATATATTTT. Residues: CAWSPGRTVGNTIYF.

The chain joins TRBV24-1 to TRBJ1-2; D is ambiguous. The V end lost 6 bases, the J end lost 7 bases, and 11 bases lay between the germline ends. This CDR3 region has 12 residues. Germline CDR1 and CDR2: KGHDR and SFDVKD. The CDR3 loop is CATSSGGGGYTF. The CDR3 DNA sequence: TGTGCCACCAGTTCGGGTGGCGGTGGCTACACCTTC.

The chain employs TRBV5-4 and TRBJ2-1, with D tentatively TRBD2 (6 bases). CDR3 length: 15 amino acids. Trimming took 3 bases from V and 7 from J, leaving 17 bases between them. CDR1 is SGHNT, CDR2 YYREEE, per germline (reference sequence). This CDR3 is CASSYDPTRANEQFF. In nucleotides, the CDR3 is TGTGCCAGCAGCTACGACCCGACTAGGGCAAATGAGCAGTTCTTC.

This clone has more than one count but fewer than ten. V and J are TRBV3-1 (or the pseudogene TRBV3-2) and TRBJ2-3; 8 bases line up with TRBD2. The CDR3 loop spans 14 amino acids. Germline assignment: CDR1 LGHDT and CDR2 YNNKEL (reference sequence). Trimming took 4 bases from V and 5 from J; bases not matched to a gene: 5. The CDR3 DNA is TGTGCCAGCAGCCGTAGCGGGATGAGAGATACGCAGTATTTT. Protein product: CASSRSGMRDTQYF.

The chain couples TRBV7-2 to TRBJ2-5, with 11 bases matching TRBD1. Germline assignment: CDR1 SGHTA and CDR2 FQGNSA. Germline trimming cut 4 bases from V and 2 bases from J; bases unmatched to any gene: 3. CDR3 length: 15 amino acids. The CDR3 region has the DNA TGTGCCAGCAGCTCCGGGGACAGGGGGCAAGAGACCCAGTACTTC. Amino acid sequence: CASSSGDRGQETQYF. The entire variable domain, with the rest obtained from reference TRBV7-2 and TRBJ2-5, is as follows: GAGVSQSPSNKVTEKGKDVELRCDPISGHTALYWYRQSLGQGLEFLIYFQGNSAPDKSGLPSDRFSAERTGGSVSTLTIQRTQQEDSAVYLCASSSGDRGQETQYFGPGTRLLVL.

Only one count was recorded for this clone. V is TRBV30 and J is TRBJ1-5; D might be TRBD1 (6 bases). There are 13 residues in the CDR3. Germline V lookup: CDR1 GTSNPN, CDR2 SVGIG (reference sequence). Trimming left V 5 bases short and J 9 bases short, with 17 bases between. The CDR3 loop is CAWALGAQLPQHF. For the CDR3, the DNA is TGTGCCTGGGCCCTGGGGGCCCAGTTGCCCCAGCATTTT.

V and J are TRBV19 and TRBJ2-3, with 9 bases aligning to TRBD1. The V gene end was trimmed by 8 bases and the J gene end by 6 bases; junction bases not matched to a gene: 18. The CDR3 length is 17 residues. Germline CDR1 LNHDA, CDR2 SQIVND (reference sequence). The chain's CDR3 is CASPPGVGQGATDTQYF. CDR3 bases: TGTGCCAGTCCCCCGGGTGTGGGACAGGGAGCAACGGATACGCAGTATTTT.

The chain employs TRBV5-1 and TRBJ2-3; tentatively, D is TRBD2 (6 bases). This CDR3 spans 15 amino acids. Trimming shortened V by 5 bases and J by 4 bases, and 17 bases separated the two germline ends. Germline CDR1 SGHRS, CDR2 YFSETQ. CDR3 sequence (DNA): TGCGCCAGCAGTTCGGGACTTAGGCTTCCAGATACGCAGTATTTT. Protein sequence: CASSSGLRLPDTQYF.

The genes are TRBV5-6 and TRBJ2-3; TRBD2 aligns across 9 bases. J gave up 4 bases and V 4 bases, and 7 bases lay outside the gene matches. The V gene's germline CDR1 is SGHDT and CDR2 YYEEEE. This CDR3 contains 15 residues. The CDR3: CASSPPGLAPDTQYF. Written as DNA, the CDR3 is TGTGCCAGCAGCCCGCCGGGACTAGCCCCAGATACGCAGTATTTT.

This clone appeared a few times. The chain links TRBV25-1 to TRBJ2-7, with a weak D call TRBD2 (5 bases). Germline CDR1 reads MGHDK; CDR2 reads SYGVNS. The germline V and J ends were trimmed by 3 bases and 6 bases, with 12 bases remaining between them. The CDR3 has 13 residues. The CDR3: CASSDGGRFEQYF. CDR3 sequence (DNA): TGTGCCAGCAGTGATGGAGGACGCTTCGAGCAGTACTTC.

This clone was counted only a few times. The chain has TRBV3-1 (or the pseudogene TRBV3-2) and TRBJ2-5; D might be TRBD1 (5 bases). CDR1 and CDR2 (germline): LGHDT, YNNKEL (reference sequence). V lost 1 base to trimming and J lost 3 bases, with 18 bases between them. The CDR3 totals 17 residues. In nucleotides, the CDR3 is TGTGCCAGCAGCCAAGGGGGATCGACAGACGCGAAAGAGACCCAGTACTTC. Protein: CASSQGGSTDAKETQYF.

V and J are TRBV28 and TRBJ1-2; TRBD1 matches at 7 bases. Germline CDR1 is MDHEN and CDR2 is SYDVKM. J lost 4 bases, V lost 10 bases, and 12 bases had no gene match. The CDR3 is 14 residues long. The CDR3 spells CAIKGAGVLYGYTF. CDR3 sequence (DNA): TGTGCCATTAAGGGGGCAGGGGTGCTCTATGGCTACACCTTC.

A few counts support this clone. CDR3 sequence: CASSFGGTRDTQYF. As DNA, the CDR3 is TGCGCCAGCAGCTTCGGCGGGACCCGGGATACGCAGTATTTT. The chain couples TRBV5-1 to TRBJ2-3; TRBD2 might be the D (6 bases). The CDR3 extends over 14 amino acids. Deletions cut 2 bases from V and 6 bases from J, with 13 bases between. Looked up from germline, CDR1 is SGHRS and CDR2 is YFSETQ.

This clone was found a few times. The gene calls are TRBV30 and TRBJ1-1; D remains unclear. The CDR3 totals 15 residues. In germline, CDR1 is GTSNPN, CDR2 SVGIG (reference sequence). Trimming removed 8 bases at V and 0 bases at J, with 19 bases between. The CDR3 DNA reads as TGTGCCCTCTATGACTTTGGCAGAGTGAACACTGAAGCTTTCTTT. Its translation: CALYDFGRVNTEAFF.

In DNA, the CDR3 is TGTGCCAGCAGCTTAACGGGTCAGCCCCAGCATTTT. It is translated as CASSLTGQPQHF. The chain recombines TRBV7-8 with TRBJ1-5; D unclear. CDR3 length: 12 amino acids. Deletions cut 2 bases from V and 6 bases from J, with 5 bases between. Germline V CDR1 and CDR2: SGHVS, FQNEAQ.

CDR3 sequence (DNA): TGTGCCAGCAGCTTAGCGGGAGGAGGGTCCTACGAGCAGTACTTC. This encodes CASSLAGGGSYEQYF. The V call is TRBV7-6, the J call TRBJ2-7, with D maybe TRBD2 (6 bases). The germline V gene has CDR1 SGHVS and CDR2 FNYEAQ. The V gene lost 0 bases and the J gene lost 1 base, with 10 bases spanning the gap. The CDR3 consists of 15 residues.